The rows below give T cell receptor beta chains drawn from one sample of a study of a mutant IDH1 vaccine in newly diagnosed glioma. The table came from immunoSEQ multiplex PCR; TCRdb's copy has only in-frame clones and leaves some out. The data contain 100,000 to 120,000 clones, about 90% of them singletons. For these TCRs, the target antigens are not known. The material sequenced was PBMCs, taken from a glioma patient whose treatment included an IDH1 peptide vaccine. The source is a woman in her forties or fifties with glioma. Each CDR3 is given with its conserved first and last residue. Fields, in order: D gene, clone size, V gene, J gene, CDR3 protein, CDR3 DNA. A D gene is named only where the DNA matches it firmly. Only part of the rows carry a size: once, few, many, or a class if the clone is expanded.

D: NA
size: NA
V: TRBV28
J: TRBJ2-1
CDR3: CATWDARVSEQFF
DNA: TGTGCCACCTGGGACGCCCGGGTGAGTGAGCAGTTCTTC

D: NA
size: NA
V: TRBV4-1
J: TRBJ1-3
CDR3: CASSQDSPPAAILSGNTIYF
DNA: TGCGCCAGCAGCCAAGATAGCCCTCCTGCCGCGATATTATCTGGAAACACCATATATTTT

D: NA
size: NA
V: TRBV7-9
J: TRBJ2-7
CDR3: CASSHPLSTVREQYF
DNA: TGTGCCAGCAGTCATCCACTTAGTACGGTACGCGAGCAGTACTTC

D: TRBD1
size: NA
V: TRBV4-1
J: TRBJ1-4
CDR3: CASSQGPGTGVEKLFF
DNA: TGCGCCAGCAGCCAAGGACCCGGGACAGGGGTGGAAAAACTGTTTTTT

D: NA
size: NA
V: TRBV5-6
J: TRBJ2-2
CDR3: CASSFGIPGELFF
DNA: TGTGCCAGCAGCTTTGGCATACCGGGGGAGCTGTTTTTT

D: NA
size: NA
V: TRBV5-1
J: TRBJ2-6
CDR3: CASSKDVSGANVLTF
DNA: TGCGCCAGCAGTAAGGACGTTTCTGGGGCCAACGTCCTGACTTTC

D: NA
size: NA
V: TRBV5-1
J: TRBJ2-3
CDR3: CASQGVGAYTDTQYF
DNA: TGCGCCAGCCAGGGAGTGGGCGCTTACACAGATACGCAGTATTTT

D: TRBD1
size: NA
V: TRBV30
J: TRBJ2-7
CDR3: CATQGADSYEQYF
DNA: TGTGCCACACAGGGGGCCGACTCCTACGAGCAGTACTTC

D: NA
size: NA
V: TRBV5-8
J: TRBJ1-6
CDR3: CASSLRAVNSPLHF
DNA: TGTGCCAGCAGCTTGAGGGCAGTAAATTCACCCCTCCACTTT

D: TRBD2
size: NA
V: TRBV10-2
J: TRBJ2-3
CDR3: CASSEVGGRPDTQYF
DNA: TGCGCCAGCAGTGAGGTGGGCGGGAGACCAGATACGCAGTATTTT

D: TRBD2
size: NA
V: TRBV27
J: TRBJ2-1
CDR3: CASSLLQGGRAREQFF
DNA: TGTGCCAGCAGTTTATTGCAAGGCGGGAGGGCCCGGGAGCAGTTCTTC

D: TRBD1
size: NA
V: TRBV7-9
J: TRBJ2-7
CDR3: CASSPVGQGYEQYF
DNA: TGTGCCAGCAGTCCAGTAGGACAGGGATACGAGCAGTACTTC

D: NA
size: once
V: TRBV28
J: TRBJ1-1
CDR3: CASSLGAGANTEAFF
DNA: TGTGCCAGCAGTTTAGGAGCGGGGGCCAACACTGAAGCTTTCTTT

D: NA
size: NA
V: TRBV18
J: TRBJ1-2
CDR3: CASSLLQDSNYGYTF
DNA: TGTGCCAGCTCCCTGCTTCAGGACAGTAACTATGGCTACACCTTC

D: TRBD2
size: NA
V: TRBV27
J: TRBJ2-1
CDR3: CASSLRLAGGLEQFF
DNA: TGTGCCAGCAGTTTGCGACTAGCGGGAGGGCTTGAGCAGTTCTTC

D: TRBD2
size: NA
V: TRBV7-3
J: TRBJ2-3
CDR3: CASSLVAGVDTQYF
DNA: TGTGCCAGCAGCTTAGTTGCGGGAGTTGATACGCAGTATTTT

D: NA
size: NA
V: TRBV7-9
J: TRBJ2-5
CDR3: CASSPEGRGQETQYF
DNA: TGTGCCAGCAGCCCGGAGGGACGGGGCCAAGAGACCCAGTACTTC

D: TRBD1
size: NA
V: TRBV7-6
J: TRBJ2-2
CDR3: CASSLSHRGRTGELFF
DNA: TGTGCCAGCAGCTTAAGTCACAGGGGAAGGACCGGGGAGCTGTTTTTT